Below are 19 T cell receptor beta chains sequenced from a single sample in a study of T cell changes during pregnancy in multiple sclerosis. Sequencing was performed with immunoSEQ multiplex PCR; in TCRdb, only in-frame clones are kept and a portion is missing. This table holds tens of thousands of clones, about 90% found once. The starting material was CD4+ T cells from peripheral blood mononuclear cells, obtained after pregnancy. The receptors here all came from a female donor in good health, enrolled as a control in a pregnancy study.

The CDR3 DNA reads TGCAGCGTTGGTACTAGCGGGAGATCAGATACGCAGTATTTT. As protein: CSVGTSGRSDTQYF. The rearrangement links TRBV29-1 to TRBJ2-3, with 11 bases that match TRBD2. The CDR3 sequence is 14 residues long. Germline trimming cut 4 bases from V and 4 bases from J; bases unmatched to any gene: 4. The germline V gene has CDR1 SQVTM and CDR2 ANQGSEA.

This rearrangement joins TRBV10-3 to TRBJ2-7; D is possibly TRBD2 (5 bases). This CDR3 is built from 13 residues. Germline V lookup: CDR1 ENHRY, CDR2 SYGVKD. V shed 7 bases and J shed 1 base, with 11 bases lying between them. This chain's CDR3 is CAITSQPSYEQYF. Written as DNA, the CDR3 is TGTGCCATCACTAGCCAACCATCCTACGAGCAGTACTTC.

This clone was seen once. The chain carries TRBV5-1 and TRBJ2-1; TRBD2 matches 7 bases. Germline assignment: CDR1 SGHRS and CDR2 YFSETQ. Trimming at V came to 0 bases and at J to 8 bases, leaving 2 bases not matched to a gene. The CDR3 runs to 13 residues. This chain's CDR3 is CASSLDGGYEQFF. Written as DNA, the CDR3 is TGCGCCAGCAGCTTGGACGGGGGGTATGAGCAGTTCTTC.

This clone has only one observation. V and J are TRBV7-9 and TRBJ2-1, with 10 nucleotides matching TRBD2. Germline V CDR1 and CDR2: SEHNR, FQNEAQ (reference sequence). The length of the CDR3 is 16 residues. The V and J ends lost 2 bases and 2 bases, in that order; junction bases with no gene match: 3. The CDR3 sequence is CASSLYSGRAYNEQFF. Here the CDR3 DNA reads TGTGCCAGCAGCTTATACAGCGGGAGGGCCTACAATGAGCAGTTCTTC.

This chain connects TRBV29-1 to TRBJ1-1; TRBD1 matches 8 bases. Germline CDR1 reads SQVTM; CDR2 reads ANQGSEA. V lost 7 bases, J lost 5 bases, and 12 bases stayed unmatched. The CDR3 sequence is 14 residues long. The CDR3 nucleotides read TGCAGCGGGGTAAAAGGACAGGGCGGTACTGAAGCTTTCTTT. Its protein product is CSGVKGQGGTEAFF.

The rearrangement uses TRBV7-2 and TRBJ1-1, with D unresolved. V lost 4 bases to trimming and J lost 3 bases, with 9 bases between them. The germline V gene encodes CDR1 SGHTA and CDR2 FQGNSA. The CDR3 is 13 residues long. The CDR3 protein is CASSSPTYTEAFF. CDR3 DNA sequence: TGTGCCAGCAGCTCACCTACTTACACTGAAGCTTTCTTT. Drawing the rest from reference TRBV7-2 and TRBJ1-1, the complete variable domain is GAGVSQSPSNKVTEKGKDVELRCDPISGHTALYWYRQSLGQGLEFLIYFQGNSAPDKSGLPSDRFSAERTGGSVSTLTIQRTQQEDSAVYLCASSSPTYTEAFFGQGTRLTVV.

V gene TRBV10-3 combines with J gene TRBJ2-2, with 13 bases identical to TRBD2. Looked up from germline, CDR1 is ENHRY and CDR2 is SYGVKD. CDR3 length: 15 residues. The J segment lost 5 bases and the V segment lost 11 bases, leaving 8 bases of the junction unmatched. The DNA for the CDR3 is TGTGCCGCCAGGACTAGCGGGAGTTTAACCGGGGAGCTGTTTTTT. Protein: CAARTSGSLTGELFF.

In this sample, this clone turned up once. The chain couples TRBV9 to TRBJ2-7; 10 positions match TRBD2. Germline-derived CDR1 and CDR2 are SGDLS and YYNGEE. V lost 2 bases, J lost 5 bases, and 13 bases stayed unmatched. CDR3 length: 17 residues. CDR3 sequence (DNA): TGTGCCAGCAGCGTTGGTCCCACCGGGACTAGCGACCACGAGCAGTACTTC. Protein: CASSVGPTGTSDHEQYF.

The chain recombines TRBV21-1 with TRBJ1-1; TRBD1 is the table's D call and was not checked against the DNA. TRBV21-1 is a documented pseudogene. The CDR3 length is 16 residues. The CDR3 spells CASTQDRGESNTEAFF. Written as DNA, the CDR3 is TGTGCCAGCACCCAGGACAGGGGCGAGAGTAACACTGAAGCTTTCTTT.

The chain couples TRBV27 to TRBJ2-1; the match to TRBD2 covers 10 bases. The CDR3 has 15 amino acids. Germline V CDR1 and CDR2: MNHEY, SMNVEV (reference sequence). Losses at the gene ends were 6 bases for V and 4 bases for J; bases not matched to a gene: 6. The CDR3 here is CASRQLAGPYNEQFF. The CDR3 DNA sequence: TGTGCCAGCAGGCAACTAGCGGGGCCTTACAATGAGCAGTTCTTC.

CDR3 DNA: TGTGCCAGCAGCGCCAGGACAGGGCAAGAAGAGACCCAGTACTTC. It encodes CASSARTGQEETQYF. The V and J genes are TRBV7-9 and TRBJ2-5, with 8 bases that match TRBD1. V lost 5 bases to trimming and J lost 3 bases; unmatched junction nucleotides: 8. This CDR3 is 15 amino acids long. Germline values: CDR1 SEHNR, CDR2 FQNEAQ (reference sequence).

J is TRBJ2-5 and V is TRBV7-2; 7 nucleotides line up with TRBD2. The length of the CDR3 is 15 residues. V gave up 1 base and J gave up 5 bases; unmatched junction bases: 7. CDR1 is SGHTA and CDR2 is FQGNSA in the germline V gene. The CDR3 DNA reads TGTGCCAGCAGCTTAGGGGGGGGGATGGGGGAGACCCAGTACTTC. Protein: CASSLGGGMGETQYF.

This clone has just a few counts. This chain uses TRBV6-1 with TRBJ1-6; D is uncertain. The CDR3 is 12 amino acids. Trimming stripped 5 bases from V and 8 bases from J, with 7 bases between. Per the germline V gene, CDR1 is MNHNS and CDR2 is SASEGT. CDR3 sequence reads: CASSTGDSPLHF. In nucleotides, the CDR3 is TGTGCCAGCAGTACCGGAGATTCACCCCTCCACTTT.

The chain carries TRBV11-2 and TRBJ1-2; 8 positions agree with TRBD1. The CDR3 runs 15 residues. V lost 5 bases and J lost 8; bases outside the gene matches: 13. Germline CDR1 and CDR2: SGHAT and FQNNGV. The CDR3 sequence: CASSTPRGRGLGYTF. Written as DNA, the CDR3 is TGTGCCAGCAGCACCCCCAGGGGCAGGGGGCTAGGCTACACCTTC.

The chain joins TRBV7-2 to TRBJ1-1, with D possibly TRBD1 on 5 matching bases. Trimming took off 11 bases at V and 10 bases at J, with 17 bases between the two ends. CDR1 is SGHTA and CDR2 is FQGNSA in the germline V gene. This CDR3 contains 11 residues. The DNA for the CDR3 is TGTGCCGCCTTTGGGGCTCTTCGAGCTTTCTTT. This encodes CAAFGALRAFF.

The genes are TRBV6-5 and TRBJ1-1; no definite D call. With 4 bases removed from V and 1 base from J, the gap between germline ends came to 10 bases. Germline V gene data show CDR1 as MNHEY and CDR2 as SVGAGI. The CDR3 consists of 14 residues. The CDR3 nucleotides are TGTGCCAGCAGTTCAAGGACTAGGAACACTGAAGCTTTCTTT. Residues: CASSSRTRNTEAFF.

This chain uses TRBV27 with TRBJ2-6; maybe TRBD2 (5 bases). Trimming left V 3 bases short and J 0 bases short, with 6 bases between. The CDR3 covers 15 residues. Looked up from germline, CDR1 is MNHEY and CDR2 is SMNVEV (reference sequence). CDR3 DNA sequence: TGTGCCAGCAGTTTTGGAGGCTCTGGGGCCAACGTCCTGACTTTC. Its protein is CASSFGGSGANVLTF.

This chain links TRBV7-8 with TRBJ2-3; D is unresolved. This CDR3 is 16 amino acids long. Germline V gene sequence: CDR1 SGHVS, CDR2 FQNEAQ. Trimming shortened V by 1 base and J by 2 bases, and 13 bases separated the two germline ends. The CDR3 spells CASSLVRVSVTDTQYF. CDR3 sequence (DNA): TGTGCCAGCAGCTTAGTCCGGGTTTCGGTCACAGATACGCAGTATTTT.

This clone has just one count. The chain has TRBV14 and TRBJ2-3; D is uncertain. CDR1 SGHDN and CDR2 FVKESK come from the germline V gene. Trimming removed 1 base from V and 13 bases from J, with 9 bases in between. The CDR3 runs 11 residues. CDR3 sequence (DNA): TGTGCCAGCAGCCAAGTCGCTAAAAAGTATTTT. This gives the protein CASSQVAKKYF.